These 5 T cell receptor beta chains were all obtained from the same sample, sequenced in a study of blood T cell repertoires in COVID-19. Sequencing used immunoSEQ multiplex PCR; TCRdb keeps in-frame clones, though not all of them. The sample contains under 350,000 clones, 80% to 90% of which appear only once. The specimen sequenced was PBMCs or T cells enriched from blood (not recorded which). The receptors derive from a woman in her thirties or forties with acute COVID-19.

This clone showed up just a few times. The chain employs TRBV4-3 and TRBJ1-2; TRBD1 might be the D (6 bases). The CDR3 has 13 amino acids. Germline lookup yields CDR1 LGHNA and CDR2 YSLEER. The V end was cut by 4 bases, the J end by 8 bases, with 14 bases between. As DNA, the CDR3 is TGCGCCAGCAGCCCTAAGGGGGGGAGAGGCTACACCTTC. Translating it yields CASSPKGGRGYTF.

The chain combines TRBV10-3 with TRBJ2-3; TRBD1 matches at 8 bases. The CDR3 spans 14 residues. The V gene's germline CDR1 is ENHRY and CDR2 SYGVKD. V lost 10 bases, J lost 4 bases, and 10 bases stayed unmatched. CDR3 protein: CATPPDRGPDTQYF. Here the CDR3 DNA reads TGTGCCACCCCCCCCGACAGGGGCCCAGATACGCAGTATTTT.

The chain employs TRBV3-1 (or the pseudogene TRBV3-2) and TRBJ1-1; no clear D. Per the germline V gene, CDR1 is LGHDT and CDR2 is YNNKEL (reference sequence). The V and J ends lost 1 base and 4 bases respectively, with 10 bases between them. This CDR3 is 14 amino acids long. The chain's CDR3 is CASSQVEGSTEAFF. For the CDR3, the DNA is TGTGCCAGCAGCCAAGTCGAAGGGAGCACTGAAGCTTTCTTT.

The V and J genes are TRBV2 and TRBJ1-5, with TRBD1 matching over 9 bases. J lost 0 bases, V lost 7 bases, and 13 bases had no gene match. Germline CDR1 and CDR2: SNHLY and FYNNEI. CDR3 size: 18 residues. CDR3 sequence: CASTREGQGCYSNQPQHF. The CDR3 DNA reads as TGTGCCAGCACCAGAGAGGGACAGGGTTGCTATAGCAATCAGCCCCAGCATTTT.

V is TRBV7-9 and J is TRBJ2-3; 12 bases line up with TRBD1. Germline CDR1 reads SEHNR; CDR2 reads FQNEAQ (reference sequence). V trimming: 3 bases; J trimming: 6 bases; junction bases outside the gene matches: 10. This CDR3 is built from 17 residues. CDR3 DNA: TGTGCCAGCAGCTTGGGCGCGGGACAGGGGGCGCTTGATACGCAGTATTTT. Its translation is CASSLGAGQGALDTQYF.